Sequencing of this T cell receptor (beta chain) was carried out in a study of siplizumab effects on memory and regulatory T cells (dated by TCRdb to about 2019). In the study overall: The study looked at the effect of siplizumab, an anti-CD2 antibody, on alloreactive T-cell subsets in allogeneic mixed lymphocyte reactions made from human PBMCs.

This clone was detected once. Its binding antigen is unknown. No much larger clonotype is one base removed from it; base qualities were not supplied. Counted from cysteine to phenylalanine, this CDR3 has 12 amino acids. The DNA shown is the 36-base CDR3, in frame from base 1. The germline V gene sets CDR1 to MDHEN and CDR2 to SYDVKM. Trimming costs V 3 bases and J 11 bases, and their ends lie 8 bases apart. The investigation overall reported the following: Siplizumab significantly lowered the cumulative frequency of alloreactive sequences that could be traced to unstimulated CD4+ memory T cells. Unstimulated naive T cells appeared to be more diverse than memory T cells, and naive cells seemed to make a substantial contribution to the alloresponse. No functional confirmation was obtained for the suppressive function of proliferating Tregs from siplizumab cultures. About 75-96% of proliferating CD4+ or CD8+ clones could not be given a naive or memory phenotype. Because sequences at frequencies below about 10^-5 were poorly captured, only a minor fraction of alloreactive clones could be mapped back to unstimulated subsets. Among mappable alloreactive CD4+ clones, the Treg-derived fraction averaged nearly 70% with siplizumab versus 25% to 30% in control reactions.

The library was produced with the immunoSEQ multiplex PCR assay. The deep sequencing platform assayed about 10^5 TCR templates per sample. Genomic DNA extracted from sorted T cells was used for TCRbeta CDR3 sequencing. The original pipeline was this. The R programming language was used for clonal analysis of the TCRbeta CDR3 data. Alloreactive CD4+ and CD8+ clones were defined by comparing unstimulated samples with post-reaction CFSE-low samples. By matching sequences to the repertoires of sorted unstimulated Treg and non-Treg cells, each alloreactive CD4+ clone was assigned a regulatory or non-regulatory origin. This is the immuneACCESS table as TCRdb keeps it, with only in-frame sequences that have V and J called. A part of the clones is gone; compared with another copy, unresolved V genes explain less than half, and the rest is unexplained. V and J calls and clone size follow that table, whereas D and trimming were derived from the DNA. The sample records 100,000 or so clones, 80% to 95% of which are singletons. The ten largest make up more than 10% of the sample.

Sorted unstimulated T cells and proliferating T cells recovered from mixed lymphocyte reactions underwent TCRbeta CDR3 sequencing. Fresh whole blood from around 11 HLA-typed healthy donors was used to isolate PBMCs. To map where alloreactive clones came from, CD4+ non-regulatory T cells in the unstimulated state were FACS-sorted. This receptor chain uses TRBV28 and TRBJ2-6, with a tentative D gene TRBD2 over 6 matching bases. This clonotype was obtained from a human donor in good health. Sequencing input: non-Treg CD4+ T cells sorted from blood. The label giving this sample's cell subset or site can be read as: FACS-sorted unstimulated CD4+ non-regulatory T cells. The nucleotide sequence reads TGTGCCAGCAGTTTGGAGGGGTACGTCCTGACTTTC. The translation is CASSLEGYVLTF.